This T cell receptor (beta chain) derives from a study of shared clonotypes between healthy human individuals. Sequenced by immunoSEQ multiplex PCR; TCRdb stores in-frame clones only, minus some. This table holds approximately 1,000,000 clones, roughly 80% found once. With regard to this clone: Different DNA sequences within this sample yield the same CDR3.

The CDR3 covers 18 residues. Germline CDR1 reads GTSNPN; CDR2 reads SVGIG (reference sequence). With 0 bases clipped from V and 7 bases from J, the junction kept 17 bases outside the gene matches. This chain links TRBV30 with TRBJ2-1, with TRBD2 matching 8 bases. The source is a man aged 18 to 29 in good health. Some clones in this sample may be carry-over from other donors' samples. The sequenced sample consisted of memory CD4+ T cells from PBMCs. Specified subset: CD45RA-negative fraction. The CDR3 DNA is TGTGCCTGGAGTGTTCCCGGGTTCTCCGGGACTAGAATAAATGAGCAGTTCTTC. Translated, it gives CAWSVPGFSGTRINEQFF.